This is a list of T cell receptor beta chains from one sample in a study of IL-32 and malignant T cell survival in cutaneous lymphoma. TCRdb keeps only in-frame clones here, not all; method: immunoSEQ multiplex PCR. The sample has more than 2,000 clones, roughly 80% seen once. The sample here was blood, taken on day 0. The receptors here all came from a human donor with cutaneous T cell lymphoma. The CDR3 runs from the conserved cysteine through the conserved F or W. A row's size may be missing; if present it is once, few, many or a size class.

length: 11
J: TRBJ1-1
size: -
V: TRBV11-2
CDR3: CASSVQTEAFF

length: 15
J: TRBJ1-1
size: -
V: TRBV7-9
CDR3: CASPPGTLVEAEAFF

length: 13
J: TRBJ2-7
size: -
V: TRBV5-1
CDR3: CASSLSIAYEQYF

length: 12
J: TRBJ1-5
size: few
V: TRBV27
CDR3: CASSVGGQPQHF

length: 16
J: TRBJ2-6
size: -
V: TRBV27
CDR3: CASSKWLQSRANVLTF

length: 15
J: TRBJ1-5
size: -
V: TRBV2
CDR3: CASREGWGGNQPQHF

length: 17
J: TRBJ2-1
size: -
V: TRBV19
CDR3: CASSIGTGASSYNEQFF

length: 15
J: TRBJ2-1
size: -
V: TRBV28
CDR3: CASLFTGAGSNEQFF

length: 12
J: TRBJ2-1
size: -
V: TRBV9
CDR3: CASSDGPNEQFF

length: 14
J: TRBJ1-2
size: -
V: TRBV6-5
CDR3: CASSYATGRYGYTF

length: 11
J: TRBJ2-1
size: -
V: TRBV6-6
CDR3: CASGGGAEQFF

length: 13
J: TRBJ2-7
size: -
V: TRBV7-9
CDR3: CASMQQTSYEQYF

length: 16
J: TRBJ1-1
size: -
V: TRBV5-1
CDR3: CASSLGQGGRNTEAFF

length: 15
J: TRBJ2-7
size: -
V: TRBV10-3
CDR3: CAISDSSGSSHEQYF